This T cell receptor (beta chain) was recovered during a study of T cell responses to AZD1222 COVID-19 vaccine. The assay was immunoSEQ multiplex PCR, and TCRdb's table has in-frame clones only and misses some. The sample comprises more than 100,000 clones, around 88% of which are singletons, and 4% to 5.5% rests with the top ten. Study-level findings and limits: Unmutated variant regions reportedly attract nearly half of all spike-specific TCRs.

With respect to this clone: As yet, its antigen is unknown.

This CDR3 contains 15 residues. Germline-derived CDR1 and CDR2 are SGHRS and YFSETQ. Trimming took 4 bases from V and 8 from J, leaving 18 bases between them. The sequence came from an adult in good health. Sample: peripheral blood, taken on day 0 of AZD1222 vaccination. V and J are TRBV5-1 and TRBJ1-4, with D tentatively TRBD1 (5 bases). DNA for the CDR3: TGCGCCAGCAGCGAGGGGTGGGAGCGGCGGGAAAAACTGTTTTTT. It is translated as CASSEGWERREKLFF.